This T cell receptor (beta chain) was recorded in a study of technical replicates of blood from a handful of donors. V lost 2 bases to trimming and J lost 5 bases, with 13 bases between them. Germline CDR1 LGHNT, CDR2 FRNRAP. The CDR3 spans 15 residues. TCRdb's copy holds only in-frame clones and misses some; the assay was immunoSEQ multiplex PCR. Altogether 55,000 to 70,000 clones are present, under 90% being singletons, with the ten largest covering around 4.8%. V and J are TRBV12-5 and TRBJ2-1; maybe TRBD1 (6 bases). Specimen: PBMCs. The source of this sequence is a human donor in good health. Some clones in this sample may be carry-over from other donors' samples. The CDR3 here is CASGLRLGADNEQFF. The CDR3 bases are TGTGCTAGTGGTTTGCGGTTGGGGGCCGACAATGAGCAGTTCTTC.